Listed here are 5 T cell receptor beta chains from one sample, sequenced in a study of cytomegalovirus exposure and HLA in healthy donors (dated by TCRdb to 2016 to 2017). The protocol used for the library was the immunoSEQ multiplex PCR assay. The source is immuneACCESS, and TCRdb retained only in-frame sequences with V and J called. Part of the clones is not carried over; for the studies checked, unresolved V genes explain less than half of this, and the remainder is unexplained. The table for this sample lists 130,000 or so clones; under 90% of them were counted only once. In total, the top ten clones hold around 3.5% of the sample. Material for sequencing was PBMCs. The receptor source for this set is a young man in good health and CMV-seronegative.

This rearrangement joins TRBV6-1 to TRBJ1-4, with D hard to call. There are 13 residues in the CDR3. Trimming left V 7 bases short and J 3 bases short, with 9 bases between. Germline CDR1 MNHNS, CDR2 SASEGT. CDR3 loop: CASKRAANEKLFF. The CDR3 DNA is TGTGCCAGCAAGCGGGCTGCTAATGAAAAACTGTTTTTT.

The chain joins TRBV5-6 to TRBJ2-7; 7 positions agree with TRBD1. CDR1 and CDR2 from the germline V gene are SGHDT and YYEEEE. This CDR3 contains 16 residues. Trimming at V came to 2 bases and at J to 2 bases, leaving 10 bases not matched to a gene. The CDR3 loop reads CASSFRAGTATYEQYF. In DNA, the CDR3 is TGTGCCAGCAGCTTCCGGGCCGGGACAGCCACCTACGAGCAGTACTTC.

V usage is TRBV5-4 and J usage is TRBJ1-1, with D possibly matching TRBD1 (5 bases). The germline CDR1 and CDR2 sequences are SGHNT and YYREEE (reference sequence). V was cut by 0 bases and J by 7 bases, with 10 bases left in between. The CDR3 loop spans 13 amino acids. For the CDR3, the DNA is TGTGCCAGCAGCTTGGACGGGGGGAATGAAGCTTTCTTT. This sequence encodes CASSLDGGNEAFF.

The chain recombines TRBV5-1 with TRBJ2-7; 10 nucleotides agree with TRBD1. V lost 3 bases to trimming and J lost 3 bases; unmatched junction nucleotides: 9. CDR3 length: 16 amino acids. CDR1 and CDR2 from the germline V gene are SGHRS and YFSETQ. The CDR3 protein is CASSSFGTGANYEQYF. The CDR3 nucleotides read TGCGCCAGCAGCTCGTTCGGGACAGGGGCTAACTACGAGCAGTACTTC.

This clone was detected once. The rearrangement uses TRBV29-1 and TRBJ1-1; TRBD1 matches 7 bases. The ends lost 7 bases at V and 1 base at J; junction bases unmatched: 6. Germline CDR1 SQVTM, CDR2 ANQGSEA. The length of the CDR3 is 13 residues. In DNA form, the CDR3 reads TGCAGCGGACGGGACAGATCGAACACTGAAGCTTTCTTT. Protein sequence: CSGRDRSNTEAFF. The whole variable domain, remainder taken from reference TRBV29-1 and TRBJ1-1, is SAVISQKPSRDICQRGTSLTIQCQVDSQVTMMFWYRQQPGQSLTLIATANQGSEATYESGFVIDKFPISRPNLTFSTLTVSNMSPEDSSIYLCSGRDRSNTEAFFGQGTRLTVV.